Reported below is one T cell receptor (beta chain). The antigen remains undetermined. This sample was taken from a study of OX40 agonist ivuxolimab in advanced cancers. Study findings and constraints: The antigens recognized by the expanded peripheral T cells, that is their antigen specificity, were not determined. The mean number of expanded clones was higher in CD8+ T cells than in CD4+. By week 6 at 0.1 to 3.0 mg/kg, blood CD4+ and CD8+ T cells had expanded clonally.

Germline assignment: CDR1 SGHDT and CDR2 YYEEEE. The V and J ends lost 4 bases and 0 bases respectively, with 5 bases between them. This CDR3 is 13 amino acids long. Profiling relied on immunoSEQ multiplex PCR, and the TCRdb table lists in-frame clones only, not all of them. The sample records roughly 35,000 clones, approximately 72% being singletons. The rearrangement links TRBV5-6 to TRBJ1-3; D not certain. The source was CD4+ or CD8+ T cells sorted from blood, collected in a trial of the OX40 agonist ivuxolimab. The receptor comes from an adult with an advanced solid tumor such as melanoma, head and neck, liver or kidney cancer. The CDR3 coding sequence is TGTGCCAGCAGCCGGGTCTCTGGAAACACCATATATTTT. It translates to CASSRVSGNTIYF.